A single sample gave rise to the 20 T cell receptor beta chains below, sequenced in a study of tumor-infiltrating lymphocytes in primary liver carcinoma. Without any cell sorting, about 20-32 mg of bulk tissue yielded co-extracted RNA and DNA. Making TCR beta cDNA involved around 510 ng total RNA and a constant-region primer. Three nested multiplex PCR rounds, a slightly modified ARM-PCR, produced the libraries for TCR beta. TRBV1-TRBV30 forward and Cbeta reverse primers drove the first two roughly 10-cycle rounds. TCRdb analysed the multiplex PCR reads with MiXCR anew, one entry per CDR3 protein. Seen here are 100,000 to 150,000 distinct CDR3 sequences, 55% to 75% observed once, and the top ten hold roughly 8.8%. The sample was liver tumor tissue from sampling region 1. Subset of the sample: tumor region T1, superior pole. The receptors shown here come from a woman aged 55-69 years with primary liver carcinoma and hepatitis B virus infection.

This clonotype was seen a single time. In DNA, the CDR3 is TGCGCCAGCAGCCCACTAACAGGTCACATAGATACGCAGTATTTT. It translates to CASSPLTGHIDTQYF. The chain couples TRBV4-1 to TRBJ2-3; tentatively, D is TRBD1 (5 bases). Germline V CDR1 and CDR2: MGHRA, YSYEKL. Between the trimmed V and J ends, which lost 4 bases and 5 bases, there was a span of 16 bases. The CDR3 consists of 15 residues.

Details on this clonotype: At one of its ends the junction is not consistent with the germline gene, which may arise from a read error. The chain carries TRBV12-3 or TRBV12-4 and TRBJ2-1, with 10 bases that match TRBD2. The CDR3 is 18 residues long. CDR3 loop: CASSLGTSGRPSYNEQLF. In DNA, the CDR3 is TGTGCCAGCAGTTTAGGGACTAGCGGAAGGCCGTCCTACAATGAGCAGTTATTC.

This clonotype was picked up one time. Likely a read error: the CDR3 ends without its conserved phenylalanine or tryptophan. The V call is TRBV6-1, the J call TRBJ1-5; no definite D call. CDR3 length: 13 amino acids. Germline CDR1 and CDR2: MNHNS and SASEGT. V was shortened by 0 bases and J by 6 bases, with 6 bases between the two germline ends. CDR3 residues: CASSEAGAQPQHI. The CDR3 DNA sequence: TGTGCCAGCAGTGAAGCGGGCGCTCAGCCCCAGCATATT.

This clonotype came up once. This chain connects TRBV11-2 to TRBJ2-7, with unresolved D. This CDR3 comprises 15 residues. Germline CDR1 reads SGHAT; CDR2 reads FQNNGV. Trimming pared 3 bases from V and 0 bases from J, leaving 12 bases between. CDR3 DNA: TGTGCCAGCAGCTTCATAAGCAGTAGCTCCTACGAGCAGTACTTC. Translating gives CASSFISSSSYEQYF.

This clonotype was seen a single time. No conserved phenylalanine or tryptophan is present at the end of the CDR3, so a read error is the likely explanation. V usage is TRBV11-1 and J usage is TRBJ1-6, with D perhaps TRBD1 (5 bases). Germline CDR1 SGHAT, CDR2 FQDESV (reference sequence). Trimming took off 5 bases at V and 9 bases at J, with 11 bases between the two ends. CDR3 length: 13 residues. The CDR3 is CASSRLGGSPLHS. The CDR3, as DNA: TGTGCCAGCAGCCGTCTTGGGGGTTCACCCCTCCACTCT.

About this clonotype: Germline is not matched at one junction end, which may reflect a read error. This rearrangement joins TRBV10-3 to TRBJ2-3, with 12 bases aligning to TRBD2. The CDR3 totals 17 residues. CDR1 is ENHRY, CDR2 SYGVKD, per germline. The CDR3 spells CAIGDPGLAGSTDTQYF. DNA for the CDR3: TGTGCCATCGGTGACCCCGGACTAGCGGGAAGCACAGATACGCAGTATTTT.

This clonotype was seen just once. This chain uses TRBV10-1 with TRBJ2-1; no clear D. The CDR3 consists of 16 residues. Germline values: CDR1 WNHNN, CDR2 SYGVQD (reference sequence). Deletions cut 3 bases from V and 7 bases from J, with 19 bases between. The CDR3 here is CASSDTLSRLINEQFF. CDR3 DNA sequence: TGCGCCAGCAGTGATACCCTATCGCGTCTGATAAATGAGCAGTTCTTC.

V and J are TRBV7-9 and TRBJ2-5; 10 bases are a match to TRBD2. The CDR3 contains 17 residues. J was trimmed by 4 bases and V by 0 bases; bases with no gene match: 8. Germline values: CDR1 SEHNR, CDR2 FQNEAQ (reference sequence). DNA of the CDR3: TGTGCCAGCAGCTTAGCGCGGGCTAGCGGGGGCGGAGAGACCCAGTACTTC. It translates to CASSLARASGGGETQYF.

As regards this clonotype: Without the conserved terminal phenylalanine or tryptophan, this CDR3 likely stems from a read error. Because the CDR3's place on the DNA is in doubt, the DNA is left out and the CDR3 is given as listed by TCRdb. The rearrangement links TRBV11-1 to TRBJ2-3; TRBD2 is taken as the D call from the table, unchecked against the DNA. 14 amino acids form the CDR3, both terminal residues included. The germline CDR1 and CDR2 sequences are SGHAT and FQDESV (reference sequence). This chain's CDR3 is CASSLGQRAGESHI.

The V call is TRBV11-1, the J call TRBJ2-1; possible D gene TRBD2, 7 bases. From germline, CDR1 is SGHAT and CDR2 FQDESV (reference sequence). The V gene lost 4 bases and the J gene lost 8 bases, with 21 bases spanning the gap. This CDR3 has 16 residues. In nucleotides, the CDR3 is TGTGCCAGCAGCTCGAGTGGGGGGGCGTTTACCGATGAGCAGTTCTTC. Translated, it gives CASSSSGGAFTDEQFF. The variable domain in full, with the rest retrieved from reference TRBV11-1 and TRBJ2-1, is EAEVAQSPRYKITEKSQAVAFWCDPISGHATLYWYRQILGQGPELLVQFQDESVVDDSQLPKDRFSAERLKGVDSTLKIQPAELGDSAMYLCASSSSGGAFTDEQFFGPGTRLTVL.

This clonotype came up once. The junction does not match germline at one end; this may be a read error. V usage is TRBV6-2 or TRBV6-3 and J usage is TRBJ2-5; D not resolved. Germline CDR1 MNHEY, CDR2 SVGEGT. This CDR3 has 14 amino acids. The CDR3 nucleotides read TGTGCCAACAGTTACGCCACCCCCCGAGAGACCCACTACTTC. It specifies CANSYATPRETHYF.

Concerning this clonotype: The missing conserved phenylalanine or tryptophan at the end of this CDR3 makes a read error likely. The V and J genes are TRBV11-2 and TRBJ2-1; D uncertain. This CDR3 contains 13 residues. CDR1 and CDR2 from the germline V gene are SGHAT and FQNNGV. CDR3 in amino acids: CASSLGRVNEQFS. CDR3 sequence (DNA): TGTGCCAGCAGTTTAGGCCGGGTCAATGAGCAGTTCTCC.

V and J are TRBV28 and TRBJ1-5, with TRBD1 identical over 7 bases. V dropped 5 bases and J dropped 1; count of bases not matched to a gene: 5. This CDR3 has 15 amino acids. CDR1 is MDHEN and CDR2 is SYDVKM in the germline V gene. CDR3 sequence: CASSDRVGSNQPQHF. The CDR3 nucleotides read TGTGCCAGCAGTGACAGGGTAGGGAGCAATCAGCCCCAGCATTTT. Filled out from reference TRBV28 and TRBJ1-5, the complete variable domain reads DVKVTQSSRYLVKRTGEKVFLECVQDMDHENMFWYRQDPGLGLRLIYFSYDVKMKEKGDIPEGYSVSREKKERFSLILESASTNQTSMYLCASSDRVGSNQPQHFGDGTRLSIL.

This clonotype was counted ten times or more. This chain uses TRBV12-3 or TRBV12-4 with TRBJ1-2; no reliable D call. With 1 base removed from V and 5 bases from J, the gap between germline ends came to 8 bases. There are 13 residues in the CDR3. The CDR3 sequence: CASSLGGFYGYTF. CDR3 in DNA: TGTGCCAGCAGTTTAGGAGGGTTTTATGGCTACACCTTC.

Regarding this clonotype: This may come from a read error, since a much larger clone is one base off. This chain connects TRBV4-2 to TRBJ1-2; the match to TRBD1 covers 7 bases. V dropped 4 bases and J dropped 4; count of bases not matched to a gene: 9. The germline CDR1 and CDR2 sequences are LGHNA and YNFKEQ. The CDR3 is 15 amino acids. The CDR3, as DNA: TGTGCCAGCAGCCCCACCGGGACAGCGCCCTATGGCTACACCTTC. It translates to CASSPTGTAPYGYTF.

The rearrangement links TRBV6-1 to TRBJ2-1; D is tentatively TRBD1 or TRBD2 (5 bases each). This CDR3 spans 17 amino acids. V was pared by 4 bases and J by 0 bases, with 16 bases between. The germline gives CDR1 MNHNS, CDR2 SASEGT. The CDR3, as DNA: TGTGCCAGCAGTGGGCCCCCTCTTGGGACCTCCTACAATGAGCAGTTCTTC. Translated, it gives CASSGPPLGTSYNEQFF.

Remarks on this clonotype: One end of the junction does not line up with germline, which may come from a read error. V is TRBV11-2 and J is TRBJ2-7; D is undetermined. CDR1 and CDR2 (germline): SGHAT, FQNNGV. The CDR3 runs 16 residues. The CDR3 region is CASRLDGTRSSYEQYF. For the CDR3, the DNA is TGTGCCAGCAGGTTAGATGGTACGAGGAGCTCCTACGAGCAGTACTTC.

Details on this clonotype: The junction and the germline gene differ at one end; a read error may be behind it. The chain links TRBV11-2 to TRBJ1-2; no reliable D call. The CDR3 contains 14 residues. Germline V gene sequence: CDR1 SGHAT, CDR2 FQNNGV. In DNA form, the CDR3 reads TGTGTCAGCTGCTTAGAGCCTACTAACTATGACTACACCTTC. It is translated as CVSCLEPTNYDYTF.

On this clonotype: No conserved phenylalanine or tryptophan is present at the end of the CDR3, so a read error is the likely explanation. The limits of the CDR3 on the DNA are not certain, so only TCRdb's listed CDR3 is given. The V call is TRBV10-3, the J call TRBJ1-1; the table gives TRBD1 as D, unverified against the DNA. The CDR3 has 13 amino acids, counting both end residues. Germline CDR1 reads ENHRY; CDR2 reads SYGVKD. The CDR3 sequence is CATRDTMNTEALY.

This clonotype has just one count. This sequence joins TRBV12-3 or TRBV12-4 and TRBJ2-2; possibly TRBD1 for D (6 bases). The CDR3 is made up of 14 amino acids. Trimming removed 7 bases from V and 5 bases from J, with 14 bases in between. In DNA form, the CDR3 reads TGTGCCAGCATTCACGGCGGACAGACCGGGGAGCTGTTTTTT. Amino acids: CASIHGGQTGELFF.